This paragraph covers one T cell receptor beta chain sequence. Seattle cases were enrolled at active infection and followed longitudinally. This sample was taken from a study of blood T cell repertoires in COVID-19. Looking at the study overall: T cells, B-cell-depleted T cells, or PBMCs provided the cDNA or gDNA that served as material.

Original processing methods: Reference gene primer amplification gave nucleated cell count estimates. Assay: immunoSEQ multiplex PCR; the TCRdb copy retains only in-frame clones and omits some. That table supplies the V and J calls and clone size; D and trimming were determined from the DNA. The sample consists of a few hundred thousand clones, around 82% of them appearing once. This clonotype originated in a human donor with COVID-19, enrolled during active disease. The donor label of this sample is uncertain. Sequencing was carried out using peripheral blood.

For the CDR3, the DNA is TGTGCCAGCGCCGACGACAGGGGGCACACCGGGGAGCTGTTTTTT. It codes for CASADDRGHTGELFF. The rearrangement links TRBV6-5 to TRBJ2-2; 10 positions match TRBD1. The CDR3 extends over 15 amino acids. Looked up from germline, CDR1 is MNHEY and CDR2 is SVGAGI. Trimming cost V 8 bases and J 3 bases; bases outside gene matches: 6.